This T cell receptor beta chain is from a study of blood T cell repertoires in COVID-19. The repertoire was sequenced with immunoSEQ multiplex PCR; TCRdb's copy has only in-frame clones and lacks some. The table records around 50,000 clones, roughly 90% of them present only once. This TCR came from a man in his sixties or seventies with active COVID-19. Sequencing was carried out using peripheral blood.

The CDR3 protein is CATSAPGLAGNEQFF. Written as DNA, the CDR3 is TGTGCCACCAGTGCACCGGGACTAGCAGGCAATGAGCAGTTCTTC. The chain recombines TRBV24-1 with TRBJ2-1, with 9 bases identical to TRBD2. V was clipped by 5 bases and J by 6 bases; unmatched bases: 7. From germline, CDR1 is KGHDR and CDR2 SFDVKD. The CDR3 consists of 15 residues.